These 30 T cell receptor beta chains came from one sample sequenced in a study of blood T cells in healthy people across ages. A second PCR of about 7 to 12 cycles used a sample-barcoded 5' primer and a J-beta primer mix. TCRdb ran MiXCR on the 5' RACE reads and lists one entry per CDR3 protein. The data show 1,500,000 or so distinct CDR3 sequences, with approximately 39% seen just once and 4% held by the top ten. Sequenced sample: blood. Every receptor here comes from a woman younger than 30 in good health.

The chain combines TRBV20-1 with TRBJ2-3; 11 positions match TRBD2. The germline V gene encodes CDR1 DFQATT and CDR2 SNEGSKA (reference sequence). CDR3 size: 15 residues. V lost 0 bases and J lost 6; bases outside the gene matches: 5. The CDR3 DNA sequence: TGCAGTGCTAGAGATGGTAGCGGGGGGGCCGATACGCAGTATTTT. It translates to CSARDGSGGADTQYF.

V is TRBV4-1 and J is TRBJ2-7; D might be TRBD1 or TRBD2, each matching 5 bases. Germline lookup yields CDR1 MGHRA and CDR2 YSYEKL. CDR3 length: 15 residues. With 4 bases removed from V and 0 bases from J, the gap between germline ends came to 13 bases. The CDR3 DNA is TGCGCCAGCAGCCTACAGGAAACTAGCTCCTACGAGCAGTACTTC. Its protein product is CASSLQETSSYEQYF.

This chain links TRBV5-6 with TRBJ2-3; D call uncertain. Germline-derived CDR1 and CDR2 are SGHDT and YYEEEE. V was cut by 3 bases and J by 6 bases, with 11 bases left in between. The CDR3 runs 13 residues. CDR3 in DNA: TGTGCCAGCAGCTGGACCGTTTGGGATACGCAGTATTTT. Translation gives CASSWTVWDTQYF.

The genes are TRBV7-9 and TRBJ1-4; D is perhaps TRBD1 (5 bases). Germline CDR1 reads SEHNR; CDR2 reads FQNEAQ (reference sequence). This CDR3 region has 14 residues. V lost 2 bases, J lost 8 bases, and 12 bases lay in between. The CDR3 region is CASSLLGVGEKLFF. As DNA, the CDR3 is TGTGCCAGCAGCTTACTGGGGGTTGGAGAAAAACTGTTTTTT.

This clonotype was seen a few times. The genes are TRBV10-2 and TRBJ2-7; D uncertain. V was cut by 5 bases and J by 3 bases, with 11 bases left in between. This CDR3 comprises 13 residues. Germline CDR1 reads WSHSY; CDR2 reads SAAADI. CDR3 sequence reads: CASSHDTDYEQYF. In nucleotides, the CDR3 is TGCGCCAGCAGTCATGACACAGACTACGAGCAGTACTTC.

This clonotype was found a few times. The chain uses TRBV10-3 and TRBJ2-1; D possibly corresponds to TRBD2 (6 bases). Germline assignment: CDR1 ENHRY and CDR2 SYGVKD. This CDR3 comprises 15 residues. Trimming took off 3 bases at V and 2 bases at J, with 11 bases between the two ends. CDR3 amino acids: CAISEGAGPYNEQFF. CDR3 bases: TGTGCCATCAGTGAAGGAGCGGGCCCCTACAATGAGCAGTTCTTC.

This clonotype was seen a handful of times. The chain employs TRBV20-1 and TRBJ2-1, with 11 bases that match TRBD1. The CDR3 consists of 16 residues. Trimming removed 5 bases from V and 7 bases from J; junction bases left unmatched: 13. The germline CDR1 and CDR2 sequences are DFQATT and SNEGSKA (reference sequence). The CDR3 region has the DNA TGCAGTGCTGATGGTTGGACAGGGGGCGTTGGGAATGAGCAGTTCTTC. It is translated as CSADGWTGGVGNEQFF.

This chain connects TRBV7-9 to TRBJ2-1, with 9 nucleotides matching TRBD1. J lost 5 bases, V lost 7 bases, and 12 bases had no gene match. The CDR3 is 16 residues long. The germline CDR1 and CDR2 sequences are SEHNR and FQNEAQ (reference sequence). The CDR3 coding sequence is TGTGCCAGCACTTCCCTTAGGGGACAGGGTAACAATGAGCAGTTCTTC. It encodes CASTSLRGQGNNEQFF.

The V and J genes are TRBV5-1 and TRBJ1-5; tentative D call: TRBD1 (6 bases). The ends were cut back, 4 bases at V and 6 bases at J, with 14 bases in the middle. The CDR3 has 14 amino acids. Germline V gene data show CDR1 as SGHRS and CDR2 as YFSETQ. CDR3 in amino acids: CASSPNRDGQPQHF. The CDR3 DNA follows: TGCGCCAGCAGCCCTAACAGGGACGGTCAGCCCCAGCATTTT.

This clonotype was seen a few times. The J gene is TRBJ2-5, the V gene TRBV20-1; weak D call: TRBD1 (6 bases). CDR1 is DFQATT and CDR2 is SNEGSKA in the germline V gene (reference sequence). Trimming removed 7 bases from V and 1 base from J, with 13 bases in between. The CDR3 spans 13 residues. This CDR3 is CSVPDRTQETQYF. The CDR3 DNA is TGCAGTGTCCCCGACAGGACCCAAGAGACCCAGTACTTC.

This chain uses TRBV7-2 with TRBJ2-1, with unresolved D. V lost 5 bases to trimming and J lost 10 bases, with 21 bases between them. Looked up from germline, CDR1 is SGHTA and CDR2 is FQGNSA. This CDR3 spans 15 amino acids. CDR3 in DNA: TGTGCCAGCAGCCCGAGGTTGGTAGCAGGCAGGGAGCAGTTCTTC. Translated, it gives CASSPRLVAGREQFF.

This clonotype was picked up a small number of times. V and J are TRBV10-3 and TRBJ2-5, with D perhaps matching TRBD1 (6 bases). Per germline, CDR1 ENHRY and CDR2 SYGVKD. Trimming stripped 10 bases from V and 5 bases from J, with 20 bases between. The CDR3 consists of 14 residues. The CDR3 sequence is CATRLGTRGETQYF. CDR3 nucleotide sequence: TGTGCCACCCGTTTGGGGACACGCGGGGAGACCCAGTACTTC.

In this sample, this clonotype turned up many times. The rearrangement uses TRBV12-3 or TRBV12-4 and TRBJ1-2; D is ambiguous. This CDR3 has 11 amino acids. V shed 5 bases and J shed 5 bases, with 6 bases lying between them. The CDR3 region is CASSSEYGYTF. DNA of the CDR3: TGTGCCAGCAGTAGCGAGTATGGCTACACCTTC.

This clonotype occurred a few times. The V gene is TRBV28, the J gene TRBJ2-2, with TRBD1 matching 11 bases. V lost 7 bases, J lost 7 bases, and 8 bases stayed unmatched. Germline CDR1 and CDR2: MDHEN and SYDVKM. CDR3 length: 15 residues. CDR3 sequence: CASIQGDRGNGELFF. CDR3 sequence (DNA): TGTGCCAGCATTCAAGGGGACAGGGGGAACGGGGAGCTGTTTTTT. Combining the CDR3 with reference TRBV28 and TRBJ2-2 gives the whole variable domain DVKVTQSSRYLVKRTGEKVFLECVQDMDHENMFWYRQDPGLGLRLIYFSYDVKMKEKGDIPEGYSVSREKKERFSLILESASTNQTSMYLCASIQGDRGNGELFFGEGSRLTVL.

This clonotype was recorded at least ten times. A much larger clone differs from this one at a single base, so this may be a read error. The V and J genes are TRBV10-3 and TRBJ2-5, with D perhaps TRBD1 (5 bases). CDR1 is ENHRY and CDR2 is SYGVKD in the germline V gene. The CDR3 covers 14 residues. V was cut by 4 bases and J by 11 bases, with 20 bases left in between. CDR3 residues: CAISGVRVSHEQYF. The DNA of the CDR3 is TGTGCCATCAGTGGTGTCAGGGTGAGCCATGAGCAGTACTTC.

The gene calls are TRBV6-1 and TRBJ2-7, with TRBD1 matching over 8 bases. Germline V gene sequence: CDR1 MNHNS, CDR2 SASEGT. V lost 5 bases and J lost 1; bases outside the gene matches: 7. The CDR3 has 15 residues. The CDR3 protein is CASSFGTGPSYEQYF. CDR3 sequence (DNA): TGTGCCAGCAGTTTTGGGACAGGTCCTTCCTACGAGCAGTACTTC.

This clonotype was seen a single time. V usage is TRBV6-1 and J usage is TRBJ2-2, with 8 bases that match TRBD2. The V gene end was trimmed by 4 bases and the J gene end by 1 base; junction bases not matched to a gene: 11. The CDR3 loop spans 18 amino acids. From germline, CDR1 is MNHNS and CDR2 SASEGT. The CDR3 here is CASSGVLWGLGNTGELFF. CDR3 bases: TGTGCCAGCAGTGGGGTCCTTTGGGGACTAGGGAACACCGGGGAGCTGTTTTTT.

This clonotype was observed a few times. This sequence joins TRBV29-1 and TRBJ2-1, with D possibly being TRBD1 or TRBD2 (5 bases each). CDR1 and CDR2 (germline): SQVTM, ANQGSEA. This CDR3 comprises 15 residues. V dropped 7 bases and J dropped 0 bases, with 16 bases sitting between them. Written as DNA, the CDR3 is TGCAGCGCCCGACGGGGCTTTAGCTCCTACAATGAGCAGTTCTTC. Translating it yields CSARRGFSSYNEQFF.

J is TRBJ1-2 and V is TRBV11-2; 9 bases map to TRBD1. This CDR3 contains 14 residues. Per the germline V gene, CDR1 is SGHAT and CDR2 is FQNNGV. J gave up 13 bases and V 2 bases, and 11 bases lay outside the gene matches. The CDR3 sequence is CASSLRDRASPGTF. The CDR3, as DNA: TGTGCCAGCAGCTTAAGGGACAGGGCCTCTCCCGGCACCTTC.

This clonotype has more than one count but fewer than ten. The chain is built from TRBV19 and TRBJ2-2; 7 bases fit TRBD2. Germline V gene data show CDR1 as LNHDA and CDR2 as SQIVND (reference sequence). This CDR3 is built from 16 residues. After removal of 3 bases from V and 2 bases from J, the junction contained 6 bases not matched to a gene. CDR3 DNA: TGTGCCAGTAGTATGTGGCTAGCGGTAAACACCGGGGAGCTGTTTTTT. Translating gives CASSMWLAVNTGELFF.

V and J are TRBV7-9 and TRBJ2-4, with D perhaps given as TRBD1 or TRBD2 (6 bases each). This CDR3 spans 15 amino acids. In germline, CDR1 is SEHNR, CDR2 FQNEAQ (reference sequence). Trimming took 5 bases from V and 3 from J, leaving 14 bases between them. The CDR3: CASSLGGLSKNIQYF. The CDR3, as DNA: TGTGCCAGCAGCCTAGGGGGGCTAAGCAAAAACATTCAGTACTTC. Drawing the rest from reference TRBV7-9 and TRBJ2-4, the complete variable domain is DTGVSQNPRHKITKRGQNVTFRCDPISEHNRLYWYRQTLGQGPEFLTYFQNEAQLEKSRLLSDRFSAERPKGSFSTLEIQRTEQGDSAMYLCASSLGGLSKNIQYFGAGTRLSVL.

As regards this clonotype: An end of the junction differs from the germline gene, which may be a read error. The chain recombines TRBV2 with TRBJ2-7; TRBD2 matches at 16 bases. Germline V CDR1 and CDR2: SNHLY, FYNNEI. The CDR3 has 17 amino acids. CDR3 residues: CDSRLTGLAGGNYEQYF. CDR3 in DNA: TGTGACAGCAGGCTCACGGGACTAGCGGGAGGGAACTACGAGCAGTACTTC.

This clonotype was detected a few times. The chain is built from TRBV3-1 and TRBJ2-7; D ambiguous. The J call may be faulty, since TRBJ2-5 better matches the DNA end. CDR3 length: 16 amino acids. CDR1 is LGHDT, CDR2 YNNKEL, per germline (reference sequence). CDR3 in DNA: TGTGCCAGCAGCCAGCTATCGGCGCACGAGTATGAGACCCAGTACTTC. It codes for CASSQLSAHEYETQYF.

This chain uses TRBV20-1 with TRBJ2-3; D uncertain. Germline V CDR1 and CDR2: DFQATT, SNEGSKA (reference sequence). Trimming cost V 1 base and J 0 bases, with 8 bases left between them. The CDR3 extends over 14 amino acids. CDR3 in amino acids: CSARVQLSTDTQYF. Written as DNA, the CDR3 is TGCAGTGCTAGAGTCCAGTTGAGCACAGATACGCAGTATTTT.

The V gene is TRBV6-5, the J gene TRBJ2-5; the D gene is possibly TRBD1 (6 bases). Trimming cost V 3 bases and J 2 bases, with 10 bases left between them. Germline CDR1 is MNHEY and CDR2 is SVGAGI. The CDR3 contains 14 residues. CDR3 DNA sequence: TGTGCCAGCAGTTATGGACAGCTTCAAGAGACCCAGTACTTC. Its protein product is CASSYGQLQETQYF.

A few counts support this clonotype. The V gene is TRBV6-2 or TRBV6-3, the J gene TRBJ2-1; D call uncertain. This CDR3 spans 13 amino acids. The germline CDR1 and CDR2 sequences are MNHEY and SVGEGT. Trimming cost V 5 bases and J 8 bases, with 13 bases left between them. The CDR3 here is CASSTRLSDEQFF. As DNA, the CDR3 is TGTGCCAGCAGTACCAGGCTATCGGATGAGCAGTTCTTC.

V is TRBV6-6 and J is TRBJ2-7; 9 nucleotides align to TRBD1. Germline V gene data show CDR1 as MNHNY and CDR2 as SVGAGI (reference sequence). With 6 bases clipped from V and 5 bases from J, the junction kept 8 bases outside the gene matches. The CDR3 totals 14 residues. The CDR3 DNA is TGTGCCAGCAGACCGGGACAGGGATTCCACGAGCAGTACTTC. Translated: CASRPGQGFHEQYF.

This clonotype turned up a few times. The chain uses TRBV12-3 or TRBV12-4 and TRBJ2-3, with a tentative D call TRBD1 (6 bases). This CDR3 is 14 amino acids long. V gave up 5 bases and J gave up 6 bases, with 15 bases separating them. CDR3 loop: CASSPGQTSDTQYF. The CDR3 DNA reads TGTGCCAGCAGTCCCGGACAGACTTCTGATACGCAGTATTTT.

This chain connects TRBV6-1 to TRBJ1-2, with D tentatively TRBD1 (5 bases). Germline V gene lookup returns CDR1 MNHNS and CDR2 SASEGT. Trimming pared 6 bases from V and 4 bases from J, leaving 24 bases between. The CDR3 has 17 residues. The CDR3 spells CASRPRRSGMVFYGYTF. CDR3 DNA sequence: TGTGCCAGCAGACCCCGGAGGTCAGGGATGGTCTTCTATGGCTACACCTTC.

V is TRBV27 and J is TRBJ2-3; D unresolved. This CDR3 region has 15 residues. The germline gives CDR1 MNHEY, CDR2 SMNVEV (reference sequence). V lost 7 bases to trimming and J lost 0 bases, with 14 bases between them. CDR3 loop: CASMELDGSTDTQYF. The CDR3, as DNA: TGTGCCAGCATGGAGCTAGACGGGAGCACAGATACGCAGTATTTT.